This TCR beta chain was identified during a study of blood T cell repertoires in COVID-19 (TCRdb year 2020). Background on the whole study: Collaborator samples came from the United States, Italy and Spain and covered acute and convalescent phases of COVID-19. The samples were drawn from the first 160 participants of the ongoing ImmuneRACE study and from 1,200 or so subjects provided by 6 global collaborators. The sample metadata nearly always contained a de-identified subject ID, COVID-19 status, age in years and sex. HLA class I and class II types, where available, came from metadata supplied by the sample provider rather than from assay-based typing. The repertoires were released in a freely available public database intended as a resource for research on the immune response to SARS-CoV-2. Subjects who had been exposed to COVID-19, were actively infected with it, or had recovered from it provided the deeply sampled blood TCRbeta repertoires that made up the dataset. The prospective study material was composed of cDNA or gDNA derived from T cells, B-cell-depleted T cells, or PBMCs.

The CDR3 contains 14 residues, cysteine and phenylalanine counted. The retained sequence is limited to the CDR3, 42 bases, with the frame set at the first base. Based on the germline V gene, the CDR1 and CDR2 sequences are ENHRY and SYGVKD. The V end loses 6 bases and the J end loses 3 bases, and a stretch of 15 bases separates them. TCRbeta CDR3 regions were amplified from genomic DNA using the immunoSEQ Assay, a bias-controlled multiplex PCR. In the authors' own workflow: Nucleated cell counts per sample were estimated from amplification of reference gene primers within the assay. To quantify the absolute abundance of each unique TCRbeta CDR3 rearrangement, sequence reads were collapsed and filtered. For each sample, productive Simpson clonality was calculated as the square root of Simpson's diversity index over productive rearrangements. The source is immuneACCESS, and TCRdb retained only in-frame sequences with V and J called. Part of the clones is not carried over; for the studies checked, unresolved V genes explain less than half of this, and the remainder is unexplained. That table is the source of V, J and clone size, and D and trimming were worked out from the DNA. The sample records 200,000 to 250,000 clones, around 80% of which are singletons. 1.3% of the sample rests with the top ten.

One collaborating source in Seattle enrolled patients during active infection and followed them longitudinally through the course of disease. Collaborating institutions collected whole blood in K2EDTA tubes following their own protocols. For TCRbeta analysis, collaborators shipped samples in one of three forms: frozen whole blood, isolated PBMCs, or DNA extracted from either of those sample types. About this clone: The antigen this receptor binds is unknown. Within one base of it there is no much larger clone, and no base qualities were kept.

What the authors observed across the whole study: The quantity of clinical and demographic metadata differed by source and by participant and was supplied without curation.

Rearrangement joined TRBV10-3 to TRBJ2-7; the D gene is possibly TRBD2, with 5 bases matching. This TCR derives from a woman aged 25 to 39 with COVID-19, enrolled during active disease. The sequencing sample was made of peripheral blood. The CDR3 reads as follows: CAISPRPEVYEQYF. The DNA is TGTGCCATCAGCCCTCGGCCGGAGGTCTACGAGCAGTACTTC.